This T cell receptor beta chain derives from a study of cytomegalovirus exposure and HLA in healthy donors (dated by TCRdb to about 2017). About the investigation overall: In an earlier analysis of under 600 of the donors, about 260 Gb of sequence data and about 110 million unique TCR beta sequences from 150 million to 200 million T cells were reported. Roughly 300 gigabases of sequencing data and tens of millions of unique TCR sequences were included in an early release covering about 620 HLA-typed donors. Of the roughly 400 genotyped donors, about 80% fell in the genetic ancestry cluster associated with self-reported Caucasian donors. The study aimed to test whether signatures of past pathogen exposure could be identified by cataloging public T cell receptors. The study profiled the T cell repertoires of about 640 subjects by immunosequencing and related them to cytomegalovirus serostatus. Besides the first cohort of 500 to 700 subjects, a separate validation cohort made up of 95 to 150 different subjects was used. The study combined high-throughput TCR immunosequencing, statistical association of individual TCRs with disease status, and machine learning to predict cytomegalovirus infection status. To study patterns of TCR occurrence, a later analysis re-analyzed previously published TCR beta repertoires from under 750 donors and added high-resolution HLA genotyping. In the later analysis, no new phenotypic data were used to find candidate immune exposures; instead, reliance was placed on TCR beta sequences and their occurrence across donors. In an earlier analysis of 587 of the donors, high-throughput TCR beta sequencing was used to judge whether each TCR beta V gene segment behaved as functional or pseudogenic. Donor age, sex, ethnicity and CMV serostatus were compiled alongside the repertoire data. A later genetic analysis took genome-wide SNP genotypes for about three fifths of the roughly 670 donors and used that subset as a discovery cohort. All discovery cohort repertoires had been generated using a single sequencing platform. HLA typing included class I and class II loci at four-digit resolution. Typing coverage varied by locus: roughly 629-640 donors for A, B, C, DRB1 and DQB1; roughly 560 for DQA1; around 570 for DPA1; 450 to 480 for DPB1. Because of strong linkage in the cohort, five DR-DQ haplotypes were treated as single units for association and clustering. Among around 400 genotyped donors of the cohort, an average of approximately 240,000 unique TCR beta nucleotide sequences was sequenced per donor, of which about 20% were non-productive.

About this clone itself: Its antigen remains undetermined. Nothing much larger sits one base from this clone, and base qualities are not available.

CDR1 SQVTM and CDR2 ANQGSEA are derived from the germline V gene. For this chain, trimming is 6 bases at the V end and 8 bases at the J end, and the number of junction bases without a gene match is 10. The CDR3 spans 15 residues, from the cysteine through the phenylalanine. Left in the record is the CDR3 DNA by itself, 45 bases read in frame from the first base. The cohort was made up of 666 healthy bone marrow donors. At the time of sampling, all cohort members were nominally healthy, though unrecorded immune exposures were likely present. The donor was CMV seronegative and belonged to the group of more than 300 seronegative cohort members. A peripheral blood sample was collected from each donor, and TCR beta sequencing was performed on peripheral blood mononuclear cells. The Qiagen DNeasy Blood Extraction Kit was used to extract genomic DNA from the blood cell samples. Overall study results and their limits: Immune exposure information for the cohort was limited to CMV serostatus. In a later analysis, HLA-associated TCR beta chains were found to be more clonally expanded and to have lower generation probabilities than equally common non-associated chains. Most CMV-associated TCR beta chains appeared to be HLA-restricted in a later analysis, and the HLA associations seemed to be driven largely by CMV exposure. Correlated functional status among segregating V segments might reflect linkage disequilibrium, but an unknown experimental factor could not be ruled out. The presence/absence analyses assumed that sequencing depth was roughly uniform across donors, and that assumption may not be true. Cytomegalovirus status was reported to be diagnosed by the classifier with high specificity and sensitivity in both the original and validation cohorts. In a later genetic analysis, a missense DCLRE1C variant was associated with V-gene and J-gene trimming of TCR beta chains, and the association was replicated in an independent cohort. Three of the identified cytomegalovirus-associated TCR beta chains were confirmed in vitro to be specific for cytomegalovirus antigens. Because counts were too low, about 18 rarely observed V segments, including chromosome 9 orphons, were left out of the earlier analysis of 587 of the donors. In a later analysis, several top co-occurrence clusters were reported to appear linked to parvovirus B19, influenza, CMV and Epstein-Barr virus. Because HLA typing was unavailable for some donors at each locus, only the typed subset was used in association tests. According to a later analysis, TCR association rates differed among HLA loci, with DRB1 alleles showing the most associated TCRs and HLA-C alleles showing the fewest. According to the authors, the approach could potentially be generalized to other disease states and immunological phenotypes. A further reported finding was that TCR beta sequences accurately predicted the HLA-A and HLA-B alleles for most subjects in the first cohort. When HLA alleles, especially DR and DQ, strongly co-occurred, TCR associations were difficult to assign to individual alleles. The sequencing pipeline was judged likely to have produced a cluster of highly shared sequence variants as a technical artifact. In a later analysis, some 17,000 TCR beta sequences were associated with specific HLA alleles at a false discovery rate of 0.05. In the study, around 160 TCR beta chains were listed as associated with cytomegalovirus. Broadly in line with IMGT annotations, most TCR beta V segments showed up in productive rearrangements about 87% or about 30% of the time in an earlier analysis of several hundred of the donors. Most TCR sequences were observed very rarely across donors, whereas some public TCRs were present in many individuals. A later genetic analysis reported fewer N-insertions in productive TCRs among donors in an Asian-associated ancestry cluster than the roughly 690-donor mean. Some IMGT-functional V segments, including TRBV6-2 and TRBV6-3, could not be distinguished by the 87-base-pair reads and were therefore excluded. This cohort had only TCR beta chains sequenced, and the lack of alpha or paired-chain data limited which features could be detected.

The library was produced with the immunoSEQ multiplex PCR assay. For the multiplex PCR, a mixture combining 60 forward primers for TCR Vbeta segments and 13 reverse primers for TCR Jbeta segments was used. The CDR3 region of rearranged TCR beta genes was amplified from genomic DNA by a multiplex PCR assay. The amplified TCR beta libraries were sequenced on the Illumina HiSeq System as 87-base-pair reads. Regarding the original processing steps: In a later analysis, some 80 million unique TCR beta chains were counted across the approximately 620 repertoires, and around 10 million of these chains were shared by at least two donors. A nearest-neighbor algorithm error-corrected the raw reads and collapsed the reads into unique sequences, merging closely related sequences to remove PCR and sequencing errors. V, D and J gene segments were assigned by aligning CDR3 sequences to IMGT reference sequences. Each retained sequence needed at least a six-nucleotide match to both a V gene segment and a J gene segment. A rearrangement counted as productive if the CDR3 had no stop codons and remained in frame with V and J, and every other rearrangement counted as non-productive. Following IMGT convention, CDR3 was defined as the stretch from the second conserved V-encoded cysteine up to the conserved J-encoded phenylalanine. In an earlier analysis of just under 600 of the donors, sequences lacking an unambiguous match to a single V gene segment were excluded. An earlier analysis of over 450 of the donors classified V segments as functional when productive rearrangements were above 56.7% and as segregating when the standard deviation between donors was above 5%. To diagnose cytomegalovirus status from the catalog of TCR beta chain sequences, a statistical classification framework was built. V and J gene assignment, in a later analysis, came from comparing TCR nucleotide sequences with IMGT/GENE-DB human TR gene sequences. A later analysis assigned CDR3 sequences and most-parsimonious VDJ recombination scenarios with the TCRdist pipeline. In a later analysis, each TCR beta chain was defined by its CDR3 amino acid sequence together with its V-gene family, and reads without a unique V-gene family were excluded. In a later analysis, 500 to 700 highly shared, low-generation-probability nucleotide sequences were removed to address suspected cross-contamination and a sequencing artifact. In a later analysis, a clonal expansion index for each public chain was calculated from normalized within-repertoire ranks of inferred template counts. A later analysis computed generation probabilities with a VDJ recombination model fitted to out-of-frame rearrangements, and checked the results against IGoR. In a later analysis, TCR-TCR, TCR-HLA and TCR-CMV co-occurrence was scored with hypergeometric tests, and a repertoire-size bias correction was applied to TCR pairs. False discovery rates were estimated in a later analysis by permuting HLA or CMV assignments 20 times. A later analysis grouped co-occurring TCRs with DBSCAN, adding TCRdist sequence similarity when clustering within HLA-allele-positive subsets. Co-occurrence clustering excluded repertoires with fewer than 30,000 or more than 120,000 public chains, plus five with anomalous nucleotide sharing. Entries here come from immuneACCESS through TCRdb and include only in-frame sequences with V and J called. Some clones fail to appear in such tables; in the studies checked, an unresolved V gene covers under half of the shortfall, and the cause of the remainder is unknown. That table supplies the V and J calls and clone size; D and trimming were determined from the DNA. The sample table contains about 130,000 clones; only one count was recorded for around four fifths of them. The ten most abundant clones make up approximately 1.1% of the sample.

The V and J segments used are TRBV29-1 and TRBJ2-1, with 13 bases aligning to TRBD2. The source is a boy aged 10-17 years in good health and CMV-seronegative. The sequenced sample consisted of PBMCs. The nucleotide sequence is TGCAGCGTGGAGGGGACTAGCGGGATAGATGATGAGCAGTTCTTC. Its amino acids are CSVEGTSGIDDEQFF.